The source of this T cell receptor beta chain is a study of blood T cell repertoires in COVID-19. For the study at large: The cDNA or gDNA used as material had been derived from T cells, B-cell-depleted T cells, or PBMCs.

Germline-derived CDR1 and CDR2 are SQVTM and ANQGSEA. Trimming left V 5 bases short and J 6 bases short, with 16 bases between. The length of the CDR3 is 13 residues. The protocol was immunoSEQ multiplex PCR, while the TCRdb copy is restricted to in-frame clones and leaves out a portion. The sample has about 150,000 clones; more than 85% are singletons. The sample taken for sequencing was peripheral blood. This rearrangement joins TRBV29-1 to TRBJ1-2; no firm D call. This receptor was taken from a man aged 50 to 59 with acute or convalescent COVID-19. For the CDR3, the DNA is TGCAGCGTTACCCCGGGAAGGATCAATGGCTACACCTTC. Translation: CSVTPGRINGYTF.